This is a list of T cell receptor beta chains from one sample in a study of blood T cells in healthy people across ages. TCRdb re-called the 5' RACE reads through MiXCR, storing one row per CDR3 protein. This sample has about 510,000 distinct CDR3 sequences, with about 26% found just once. The sample was also reused in another study, on T cells of mothers and their children.

The sample taken for sequencing was blood. The receptor source for this set is a boy younger than 10 in good health. Each CDR3 is given with its conserved first and last residue. D genes are given only for firm matches. Expanded clones are given a class, and other clones once, few, many or no size at all.

V,J,length,size,D,CDR3
TRBV20-1,TRBJ2-5,20,.,TRBD2,CSARKTGLAGNYWGEETQYF
TRBV7-9,.,15,.,.,CASSSLGGEAYDQYF
TRBV20-1,TRBJ2-7,14,few,TRBD1,CSARPGTGGHEQYF
TRBV19,TRBJ2-7,14,.,.,CASSIPGGYDEQYF
TRBV20-1,TRBJ1-2,12,few,.,CSALTNRDGYTF
TRBV7-9,TRBJ2-3,10,few,.,CASRGYTQYF
TRBV6-1,TRBJ1-2,14,.,TRBD1,CASSERQGEVGYTF
TRBV3-1,TRBJ1-2,14,few,.,CASSHPGRGDGYTF
TRBV30,TRBJ2-1,18,many,TRBD2,CAWSVNGGWREGRNEQFF
TRBV24-1,TRBJ2-2,14,few,TRBD2,CATGPSGNTGELFF
TRBV7-2,TRBJ2-1,16,.,TRBD2,CASSSVGLADYNEQFF
TRBV7-9,TRBJ1-1,12,few,.,CASRTVNTEAFF
TRBV19,TRBJ2-7,16,once,TRBD1,CASSLTRGLGPYEQYF
TRBV7-9,TRBJ1-1,14,few,.,CASSFEDRGSEAFF
TRBV15,TRBJ2-7,15,few,.,CATSREGGNSYEQYF
TRBV20-1,TRBJ2-4,13,few,TRBD1,CSAGRDRGNIQYF